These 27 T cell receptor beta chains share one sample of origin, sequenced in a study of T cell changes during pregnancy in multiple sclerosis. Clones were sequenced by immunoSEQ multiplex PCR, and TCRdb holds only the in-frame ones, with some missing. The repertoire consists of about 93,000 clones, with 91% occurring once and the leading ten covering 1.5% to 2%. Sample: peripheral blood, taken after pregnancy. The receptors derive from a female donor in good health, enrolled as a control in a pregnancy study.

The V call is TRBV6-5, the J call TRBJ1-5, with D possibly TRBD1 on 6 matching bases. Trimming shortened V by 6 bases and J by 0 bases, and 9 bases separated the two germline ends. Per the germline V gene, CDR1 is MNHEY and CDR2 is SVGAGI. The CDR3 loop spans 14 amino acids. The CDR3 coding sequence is TGTGCCAGCAGGGACAGCTATAGCAATCAGCCCCAGCATTTT. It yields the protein CASRDSYSNQPQHF.

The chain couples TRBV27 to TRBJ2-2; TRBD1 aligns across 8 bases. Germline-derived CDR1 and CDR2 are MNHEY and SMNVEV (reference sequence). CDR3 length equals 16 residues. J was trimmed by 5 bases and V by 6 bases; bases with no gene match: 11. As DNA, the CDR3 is TGTGCCAGCAGAGGGCAGGGGGCGACTTGGACCGGGGAGCTGTTTTTT. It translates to CASRGQGATWTGELFF.

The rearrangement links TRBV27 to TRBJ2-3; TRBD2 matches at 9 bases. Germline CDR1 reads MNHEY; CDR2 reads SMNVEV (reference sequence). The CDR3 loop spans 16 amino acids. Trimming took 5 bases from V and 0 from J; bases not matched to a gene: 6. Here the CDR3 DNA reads TGTGCCAGCAGTCCTTCTAGCGGGGAGAGCACAGATACGCAGTATTTT. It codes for CASSPSSGESTDTQYF.

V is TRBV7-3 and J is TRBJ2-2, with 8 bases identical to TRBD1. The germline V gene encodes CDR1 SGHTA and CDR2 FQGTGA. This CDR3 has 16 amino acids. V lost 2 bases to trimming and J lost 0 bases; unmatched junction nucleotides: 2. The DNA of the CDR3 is TGTGCCAGCAGCTTACAGGGGGCCCCGAACACCGGGGAGCTGTTTTTT. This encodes CASSLQGAPNTGELFF.

The CDR3 DNA sequence: TGCGCCAGCAGCCCGCACGGGGGACTAGCGGGGGGGGGCGGTCAAGAGATCACGCAGTATTTT. It translates to CASSPHGGLAGGGGQEITQYF. The V call is TRBV4-3, the J call TRBJ2-3; TRBD2 matches at 16 bases. The CDR3 is 21 amino acids. Per the germline V gene, CDR1 is LGHNA and CDR2 is YSLEER. The junction had 22 bases not matched to a gene; V was cut back by 4 bases and J by 9 bases.

The CDR3, as DNA: TGTGCCAGCGCAGACCGGGACATAAGGGGCTACACCTTC. This encodes CASADRDIRGYTF. The chain employs TRBV5-4 and TRBJ1-2; D is perhaps TRBD1 (6 bases). Germline V gives CDR1 SGHNT, CDR2 YYREEE (reference sequence). This CDR3 is 13 amino acids long. The ends were cut back, 7 bases at V and 8 bases at J, with 18 bases in the middle.

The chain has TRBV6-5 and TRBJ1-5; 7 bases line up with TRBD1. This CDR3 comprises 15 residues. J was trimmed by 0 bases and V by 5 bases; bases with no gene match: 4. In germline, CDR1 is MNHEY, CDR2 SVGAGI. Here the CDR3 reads CASSNDRVSNQPQHF. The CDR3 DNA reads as TGTGCCAGCAGTAACGACAGGGTTAGCAATCAGCCCCAGCATTTT.

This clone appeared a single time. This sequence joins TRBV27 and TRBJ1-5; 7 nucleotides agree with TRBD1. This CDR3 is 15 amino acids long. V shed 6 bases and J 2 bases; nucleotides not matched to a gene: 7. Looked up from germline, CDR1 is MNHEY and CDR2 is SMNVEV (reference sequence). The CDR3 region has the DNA TGTGCCAGCAGCAAGACAGGGTGGGGCAATCAGCCCCAGCATTTT. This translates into CASSKTGWGNQPQHF.

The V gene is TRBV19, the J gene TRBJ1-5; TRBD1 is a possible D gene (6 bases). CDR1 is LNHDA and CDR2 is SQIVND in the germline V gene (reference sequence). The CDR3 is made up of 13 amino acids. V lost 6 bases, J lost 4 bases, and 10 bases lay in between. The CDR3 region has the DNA TGTGCCAGTAGCGCAGGGGTAAATCAGCCCCAGCATTTT. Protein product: CASSAGVNQPQHF. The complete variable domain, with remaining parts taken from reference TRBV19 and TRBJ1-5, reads DGGITQSPKYLFRKEGQNVTLSCEQNLNHDAMYWYRQDPGQGLRLIYYSQIVNDFQKGDIAEGYSVSREKKESFPLTVTSAQKNPTAFYLCASSAGVNQPQHFGDGTRLSIL.

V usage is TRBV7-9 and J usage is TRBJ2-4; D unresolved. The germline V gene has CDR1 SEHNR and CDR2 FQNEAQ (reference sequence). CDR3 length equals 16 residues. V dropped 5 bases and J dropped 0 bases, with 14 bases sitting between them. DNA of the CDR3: TGTGCCAGCAGCCGCGCATCCGGGTTAGCCAAAAACATTCAGTACTTC. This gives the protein CASSRASGLAKNIQYF.

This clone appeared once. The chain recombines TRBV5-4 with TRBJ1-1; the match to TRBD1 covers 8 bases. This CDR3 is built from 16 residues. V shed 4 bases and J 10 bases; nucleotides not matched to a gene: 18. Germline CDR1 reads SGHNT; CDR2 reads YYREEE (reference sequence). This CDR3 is CASSQGAGKLIFSAFF. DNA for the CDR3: TGTGCCAGCAGCCAGGGGGCAGGGAAACTGATTTTTTCAGCTTTCTTT.

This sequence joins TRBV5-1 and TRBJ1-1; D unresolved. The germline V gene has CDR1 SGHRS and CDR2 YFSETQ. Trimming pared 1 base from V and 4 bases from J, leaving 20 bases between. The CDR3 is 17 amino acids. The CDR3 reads CASSLRSVEGGGTEAFF. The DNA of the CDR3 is TGCGCCAGCAGCTTGCGATCGGTGGAGGGCGGAGGCACTGAAGCTTTCTTT.

CDR3 in DNA: TGTGCCAGCAGCTCTCGATCGGGAGCCCCTAACTATGGCTACACCTTC. It specifies CASSSRSGAPNYGYTF. The chain has TRBV9 and TRBJ1-2; D is undetermined. This CDR3 has 16 amino acids. Germline V CDR1 and CDR2: SGDLS, YYNGEE. Trimming stripped 4 bases from V and 0 bases from J, with 16 bases between.

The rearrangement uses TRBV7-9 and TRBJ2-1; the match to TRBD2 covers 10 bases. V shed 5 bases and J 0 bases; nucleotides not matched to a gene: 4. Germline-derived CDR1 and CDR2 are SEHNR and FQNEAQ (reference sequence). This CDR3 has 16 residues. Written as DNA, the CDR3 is TGTGCCAGCAGCCCATTAGCGGGGGGCTCCTACAATGAGCAGTTCTTC. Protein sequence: CASSPLAGGSYNEQFF.

The CDR3 sequence: CASSPLRTENSPLHF. The CDR3 DNA is TGTGCCAGCAGCCCACTCAGGACAGAGAATTCACCCCTCCACTTT. The chain combines TRBV7-2 with TRBJ1-6, with a weak D call TRBD1 (6 bases). Per the germline V gene, CDR1 is SGHTA and CDR2 is FQGNSA. The CDR3 sequence is 15 residues long. The ends were cut back, 5 bases at V and 7 bases at J, with 15 bases in the middle.

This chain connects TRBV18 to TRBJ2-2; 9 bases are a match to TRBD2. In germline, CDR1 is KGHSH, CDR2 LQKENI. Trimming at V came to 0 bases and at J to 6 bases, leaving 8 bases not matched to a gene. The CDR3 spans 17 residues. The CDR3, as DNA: TGTGCCAGCTCACCACCGACGTCCAGCGGGGGGTCCGGGGAGCTGTTTTTT. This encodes CASSPPTSSGGSGELFF.

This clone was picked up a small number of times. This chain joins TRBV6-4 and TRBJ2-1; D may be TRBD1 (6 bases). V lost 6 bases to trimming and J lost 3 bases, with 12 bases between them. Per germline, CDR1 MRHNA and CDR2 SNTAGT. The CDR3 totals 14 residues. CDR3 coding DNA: TGTGCCAGCAGCCCCACAGGGAACTACAATGAGCAGTTCTTC. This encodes CASSPTGNYNEQFF.

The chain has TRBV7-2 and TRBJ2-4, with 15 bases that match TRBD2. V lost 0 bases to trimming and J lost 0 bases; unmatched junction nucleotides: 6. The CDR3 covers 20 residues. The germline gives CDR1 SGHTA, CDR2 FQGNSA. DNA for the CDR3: TGTGCCAGCAGCTTAGCGCTAAGGGGACTAGCGGGGGGAGCCAAAAACATTCAGTACTTC. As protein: CASSLALRGLAGGAKNIQYF.

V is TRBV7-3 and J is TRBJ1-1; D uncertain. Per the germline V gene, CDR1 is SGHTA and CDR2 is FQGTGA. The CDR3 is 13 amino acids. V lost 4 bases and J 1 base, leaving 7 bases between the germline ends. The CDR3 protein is CASSYMSNTEAFF. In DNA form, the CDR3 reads TGTGCCAGCAGCTACATGTCGAACACTGAAGCTTTCTTT. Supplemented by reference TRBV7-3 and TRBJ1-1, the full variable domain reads GAGVSQTPSNKVTEKGKYVELRCDPISGHTALYWYRQSLGQGPEFLIYFQGTGAADDSGLPNDRFFAVRPEGSVSTLKIQRTERGDSAVYLCASSYMSNTEAFFGQGTRLTVV.

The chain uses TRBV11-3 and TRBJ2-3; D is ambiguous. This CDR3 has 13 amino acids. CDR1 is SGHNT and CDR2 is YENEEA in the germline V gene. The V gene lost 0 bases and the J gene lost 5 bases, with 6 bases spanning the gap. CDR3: CASSLDFKDTQYF. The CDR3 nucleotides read TGTGCCAGCAGCTTAGATTTCAAAGATACGCAGTATTTT.

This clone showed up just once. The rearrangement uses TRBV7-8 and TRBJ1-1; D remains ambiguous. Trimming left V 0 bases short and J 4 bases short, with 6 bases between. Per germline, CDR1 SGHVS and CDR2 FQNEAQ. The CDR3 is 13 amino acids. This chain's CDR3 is CASSLAGVTEAFF. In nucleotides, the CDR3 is TGTGCCAGCAGCTTAGCGGGCGTCACTGAAGCTTTCTTT.

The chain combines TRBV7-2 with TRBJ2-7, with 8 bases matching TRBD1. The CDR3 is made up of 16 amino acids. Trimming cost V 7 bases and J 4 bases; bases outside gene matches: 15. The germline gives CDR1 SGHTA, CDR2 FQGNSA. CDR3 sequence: CASTRGPGTGYYEQYF. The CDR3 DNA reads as TGTGCCAGCACCCGCGGCCCCGGGACAGGTTATTACGAGCAGTACTTC. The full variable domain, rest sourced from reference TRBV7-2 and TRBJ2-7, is GAGVSQSPSNKVTEKGKDVELRCDPISGHTALYWYRQSLGQGLEFLIYFQGNSAPDKSGLPSDRFSAERTGGSVSTLTIQRTQQEDSAVYLCASTRGPGTGYYEQYFGPGTRLTVT.

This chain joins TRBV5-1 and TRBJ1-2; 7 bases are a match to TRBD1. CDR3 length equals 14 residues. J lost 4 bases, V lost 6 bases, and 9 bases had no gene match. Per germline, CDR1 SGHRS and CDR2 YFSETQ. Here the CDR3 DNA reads TGCGCCAGCACATCTGACAGGGCGGCCTATGGCTACACCTTC. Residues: CASTSDRAAYGYTF.

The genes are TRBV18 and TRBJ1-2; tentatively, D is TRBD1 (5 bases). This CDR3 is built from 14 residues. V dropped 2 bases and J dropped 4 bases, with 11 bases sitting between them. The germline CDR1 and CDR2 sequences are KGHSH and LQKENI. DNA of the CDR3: TGTGCCAGCTCACCAGGGGACGGGAGCTATGGCTACACCTTC. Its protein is CASSPGDGSYGYTF. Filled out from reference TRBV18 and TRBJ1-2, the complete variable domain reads NAGVMQNPRHLVRRRGQEARLRCSPMKGHSHVYWYRQLPEEGLKFMVYLQKENIIDESGMPKERFSAEFPKEGPSILRIQQVVRGDSAAYFCASSPGDGSYGYTFGSGTRLTVV.

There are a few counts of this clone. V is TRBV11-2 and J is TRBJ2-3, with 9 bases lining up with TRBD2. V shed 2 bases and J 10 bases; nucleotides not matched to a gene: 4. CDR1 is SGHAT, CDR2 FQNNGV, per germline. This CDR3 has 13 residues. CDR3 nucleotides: TGTGCCAGCAGCTTACTAGCGGGGCTTGCGCAGTATTTT. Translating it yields CASSLLAGLAQYF.

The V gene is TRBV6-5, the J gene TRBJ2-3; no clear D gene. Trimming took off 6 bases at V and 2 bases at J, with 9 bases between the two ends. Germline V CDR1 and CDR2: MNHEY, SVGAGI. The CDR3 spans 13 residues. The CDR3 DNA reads TGTGCCAGCAGGAATGAGAACACAGATACGCAGTATTTT. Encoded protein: CASRNENTDTQYF.

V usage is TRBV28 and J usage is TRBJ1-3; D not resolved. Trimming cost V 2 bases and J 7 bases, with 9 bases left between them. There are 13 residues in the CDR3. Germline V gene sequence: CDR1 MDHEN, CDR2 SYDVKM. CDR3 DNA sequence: TGTGCCAGCAGTTTAACCCCGAGGAACACCATATATTTT. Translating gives CASSLTPRNTIYF.